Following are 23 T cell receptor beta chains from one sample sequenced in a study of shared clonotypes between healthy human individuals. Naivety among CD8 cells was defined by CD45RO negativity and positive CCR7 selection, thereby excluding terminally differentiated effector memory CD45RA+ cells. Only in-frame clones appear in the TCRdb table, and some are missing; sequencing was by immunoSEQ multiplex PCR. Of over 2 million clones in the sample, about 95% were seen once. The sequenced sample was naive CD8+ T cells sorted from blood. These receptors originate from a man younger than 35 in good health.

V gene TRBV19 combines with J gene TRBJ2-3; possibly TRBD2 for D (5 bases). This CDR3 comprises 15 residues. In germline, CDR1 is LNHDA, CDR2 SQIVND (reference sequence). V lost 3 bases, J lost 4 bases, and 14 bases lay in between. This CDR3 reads CASSMESGDADTQYF. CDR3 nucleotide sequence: TGTGCCAGTAGTATGGAATCCGGGGATGCAGATACGCAGTATTTT.

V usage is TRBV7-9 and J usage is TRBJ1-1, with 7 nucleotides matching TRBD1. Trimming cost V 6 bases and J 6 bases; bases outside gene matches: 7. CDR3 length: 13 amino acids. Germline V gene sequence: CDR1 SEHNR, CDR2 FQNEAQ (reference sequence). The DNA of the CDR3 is TGTGCCAGCAGTCTACAGGGGTACGCTGAAGCTTTCTTT. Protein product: CASSLQGYAEAFF.

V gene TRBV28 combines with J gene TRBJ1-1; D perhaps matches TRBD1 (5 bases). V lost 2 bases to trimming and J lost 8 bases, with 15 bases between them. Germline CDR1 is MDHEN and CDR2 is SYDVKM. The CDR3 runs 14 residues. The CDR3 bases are TGTGCCAGCAGTTTACTCAGGGCAGGGCTAGAAGCTTTCTTT. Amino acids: CASSLLRAGLEAFF.

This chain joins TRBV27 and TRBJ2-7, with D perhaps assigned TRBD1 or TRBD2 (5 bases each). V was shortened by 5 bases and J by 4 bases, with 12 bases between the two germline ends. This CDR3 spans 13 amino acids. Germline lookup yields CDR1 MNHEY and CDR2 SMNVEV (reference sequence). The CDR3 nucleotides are TGTGCCAGCAGTCGCCGGGGCGATTACGAGCAGTACTTC. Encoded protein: CASSRRGDYEQYF.

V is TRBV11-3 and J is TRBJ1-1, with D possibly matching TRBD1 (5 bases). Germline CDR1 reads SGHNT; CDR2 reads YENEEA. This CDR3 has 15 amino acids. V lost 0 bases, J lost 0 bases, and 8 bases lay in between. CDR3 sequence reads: CASSLEGRLNTEAFF. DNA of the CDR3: TGTGCCAGCAGCTTAGAGGGACGGCTGAACACTGAAGCTTTCTTT.

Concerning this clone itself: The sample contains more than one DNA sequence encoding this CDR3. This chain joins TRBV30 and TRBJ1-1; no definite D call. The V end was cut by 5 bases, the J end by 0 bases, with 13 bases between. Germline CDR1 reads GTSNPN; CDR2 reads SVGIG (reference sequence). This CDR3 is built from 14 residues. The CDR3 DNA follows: TGTGCCTGGTCCCCGGACGGCCTGAACACTGAAGCTTTCTTT. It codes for CAWSPDGLNTEAFF.

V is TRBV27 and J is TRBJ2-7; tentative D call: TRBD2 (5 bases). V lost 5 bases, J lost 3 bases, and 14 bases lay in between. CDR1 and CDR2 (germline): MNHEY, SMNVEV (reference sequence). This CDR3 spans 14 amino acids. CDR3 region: CASSPGGLLYEQYF. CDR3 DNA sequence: TGTGCCAGCAGTCCCGGAGGCTTACTCTACGAGCAGTACTTC.

The CDR3 nucleotides are TGCGCCAGCAGCCAGGACAGGGGGCCATCCTCCTATGGCTACACCTTC. Amino acid sequence: CASSQDRGPSSYGYTF. The chain joins TRBV4-1 to TRBJ1-2; TRBD1 matches at 11 bases. Germline-derived CDR1 and CDR2 are MGHRA and YSYEKL. This CDR3 contains 16 residues. The ends lost 3 bases at V and 4 bases at J; junction bases unmatched: 7.

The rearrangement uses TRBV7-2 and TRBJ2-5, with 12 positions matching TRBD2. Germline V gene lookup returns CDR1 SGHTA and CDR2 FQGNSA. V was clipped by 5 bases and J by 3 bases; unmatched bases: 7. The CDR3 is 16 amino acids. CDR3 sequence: CASSPRLAGEEETQYF. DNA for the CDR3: TGTGCCAGCAGCCCTCGACTAGCGGGGGAGGAAGAGACCCAGTACTTC.

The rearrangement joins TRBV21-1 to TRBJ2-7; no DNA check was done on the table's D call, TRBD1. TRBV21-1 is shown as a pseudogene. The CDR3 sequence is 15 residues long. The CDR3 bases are TGTGCCAGCAGCAAGACAGGGGGGCTCTCCTACGAGCAGTACTTC. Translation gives CASSKTGGLSYEQYF.

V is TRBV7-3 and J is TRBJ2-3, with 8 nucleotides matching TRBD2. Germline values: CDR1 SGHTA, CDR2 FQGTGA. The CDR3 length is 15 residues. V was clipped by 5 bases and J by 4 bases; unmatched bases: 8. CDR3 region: CASSPTGGPADTQYF. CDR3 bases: TGTGCCAGCAGCCCGACGGGGGGGCCTGCAGATACGCAGTATTTT.

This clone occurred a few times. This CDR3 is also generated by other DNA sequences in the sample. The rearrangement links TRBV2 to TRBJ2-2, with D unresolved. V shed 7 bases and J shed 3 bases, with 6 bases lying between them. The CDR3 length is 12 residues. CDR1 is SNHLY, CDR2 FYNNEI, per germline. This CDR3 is CASNRDTGELFF. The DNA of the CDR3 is TGTGCCAGCAATCGTGACACCGGGGAGCTGTTTTTT.

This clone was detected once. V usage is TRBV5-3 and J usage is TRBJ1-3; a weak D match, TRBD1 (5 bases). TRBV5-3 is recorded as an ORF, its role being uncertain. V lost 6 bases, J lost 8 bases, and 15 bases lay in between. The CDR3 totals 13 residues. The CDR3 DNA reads TGTGCCAGAACGTTTCAGGGTAAGGACACCATATATTTT. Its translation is CARTFQGKDTIYF.

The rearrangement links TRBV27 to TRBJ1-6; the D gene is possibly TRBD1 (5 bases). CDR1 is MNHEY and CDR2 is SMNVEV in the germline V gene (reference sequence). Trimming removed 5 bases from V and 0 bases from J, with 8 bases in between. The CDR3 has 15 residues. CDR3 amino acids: CASSHRSSYNSPLHF. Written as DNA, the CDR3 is TGTGCCAGCAGTCACAGGAGCTCCTATAATTCACCCCTCCACTTT.

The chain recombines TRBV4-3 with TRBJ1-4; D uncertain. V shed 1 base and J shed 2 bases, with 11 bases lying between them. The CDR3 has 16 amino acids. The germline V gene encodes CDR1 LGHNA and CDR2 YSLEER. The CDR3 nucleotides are TGCGCCAGCAGCCAAGTCGGCGAAGGGACTAATGAAAAACTGTTTTTT. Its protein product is CASSQVGEGTNEKLFF.

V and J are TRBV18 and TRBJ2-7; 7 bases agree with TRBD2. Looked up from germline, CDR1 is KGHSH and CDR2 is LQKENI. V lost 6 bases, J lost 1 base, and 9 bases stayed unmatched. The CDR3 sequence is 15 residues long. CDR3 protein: CASSDGAGVSYEQYF. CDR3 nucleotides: TGTGCCAGCTCGGACGGGGCGGGGGTATCCTACGAGCAGTACTTC.

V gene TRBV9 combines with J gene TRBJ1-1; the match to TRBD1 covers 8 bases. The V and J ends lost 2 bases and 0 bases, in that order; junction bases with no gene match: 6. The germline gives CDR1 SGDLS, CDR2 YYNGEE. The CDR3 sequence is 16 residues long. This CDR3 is CASSVGDRTMNTEAFF. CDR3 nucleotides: TGTGCCAGCAGCGTGGGGGACAGGACGATGAACACTGAAGCTTTCTTT. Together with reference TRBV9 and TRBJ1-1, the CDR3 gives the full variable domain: DSGVTQTPKHLITATGQRVTLRCSPRSGDLSVYWYQQSLDQGLQFLIQYYNGEERAKGNILERFSAQQFPDLHSELNLSSLELGDSALYFCASSVGDRTMNTEAFFGQGTRLTVV.

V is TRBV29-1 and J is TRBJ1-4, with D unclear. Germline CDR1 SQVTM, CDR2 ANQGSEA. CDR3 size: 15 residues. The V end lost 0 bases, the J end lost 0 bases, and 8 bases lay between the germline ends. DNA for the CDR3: TGCAGCGTTGAAGATCTAAGAGCAACTAATGAAAAACTGTTTTTT. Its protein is CSVEDLRATNEKLFF.

CDR3 nucleotides: TGTGCCAGCAGCGTAGAGGAGGGGGCCGACGAGCAGTACTTC. Translating gives CASSVEEGADEQYF. The J gene is TRBJ2-7, the V gene TRBV9; a possible D gene is TRBD1 (7 bases). V dropped 0 bases and J dropped 5 bases, with 12 bases sitting between them. CDR3 length: 14 residues. Per germline, CDR1 SGDLS and CDR2 YYNGEE.

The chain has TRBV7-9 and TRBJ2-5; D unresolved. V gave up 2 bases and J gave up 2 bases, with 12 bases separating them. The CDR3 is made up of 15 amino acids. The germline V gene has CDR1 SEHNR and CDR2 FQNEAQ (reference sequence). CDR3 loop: CASSLIKPGQETQYF. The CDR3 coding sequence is TGTGCCAGCAGCTTAATAAAGCCCGGTCAAGAGACCCAGTACTTC.

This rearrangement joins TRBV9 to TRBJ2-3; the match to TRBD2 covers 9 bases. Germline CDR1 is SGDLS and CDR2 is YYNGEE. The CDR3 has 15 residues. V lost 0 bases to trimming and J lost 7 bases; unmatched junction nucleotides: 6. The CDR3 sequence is CASSVGGLAGNTQYF. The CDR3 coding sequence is TGTGCCAGCAGCGTAGGAGGCCTAGCGGGGAATACGCAGTATTTT.

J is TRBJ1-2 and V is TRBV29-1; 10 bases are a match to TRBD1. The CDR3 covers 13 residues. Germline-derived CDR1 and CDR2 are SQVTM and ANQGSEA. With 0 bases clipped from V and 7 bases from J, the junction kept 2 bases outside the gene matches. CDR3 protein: CSVEEGQGIGYTF. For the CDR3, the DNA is TGCAGCGTTGAAGAGGGACAGGGGATTGGCTACACCTTC.

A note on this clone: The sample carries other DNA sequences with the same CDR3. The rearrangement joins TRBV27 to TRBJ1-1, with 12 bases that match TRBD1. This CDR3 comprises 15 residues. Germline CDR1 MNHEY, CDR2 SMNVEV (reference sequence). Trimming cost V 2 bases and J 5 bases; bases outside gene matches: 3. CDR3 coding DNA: TGTGCCAGCAGTTTAGGGACAGGGGGCTTTACTGAAGCTTTCTTT. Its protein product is CASSLGTGGFTEAFF.